A single sample gave rise to the 26 T cell receptor beta chains below, sequenced in a study of T and B cells in COVID-19 patients. Blood genomic DNA input for TRB amplification was roughly 230-550 ng. BIOMED2 TRB-A/B primer pools were used in multiplex TRB PCR. MiXCR, run by TCRdb on the multiplex PCR reads, gives a single entry per CDR3 protein. The data hold about 11,000 distinct CDR3 sequences, with approximately 29% observed a single time. Sequences were obtained from blood. These TCRs come from a human donor who had recovered from COVID-19.

The V gene is TRBV27, the J gene TRBJ2-2; tentatively, D is TRBD2 (5 bases). V was trimmed by 8 bases and J by 5 bases, leaving 15 bases between them. The CDR3 consists of 14 residues. The germline gives CDR1 MNHEY, CDR2 SMNVEV (reference sequence). The CDR3 is CASSTGFWTGELFF. CDR3 DNA: TGTGCCAGCTCCACGGGGTTCTGGACCGGGGAGCTGTTTTTT.

The table lists this clonotype with a few counts. J is TRBJ1-1 and V is TRBV5-1; 8 nucleotides agree with TRBD1. This CDR3 region has 14 residues. Germline CDR1 is SGHRS and CDR2 is YFSETQ. The ends lost 3 bases at V and 6 bases at J; junction bases unmatched: 7. CDR3 loop: CASSSSQGAAEAFF. In DNA, the CDR3 is TGCGCCAGCAGCTCTTCTCAGGGGGCGGCTGAAGCTTTCTTT. The full variable domain, with the rest looked up from reference TRBV5-1 and TRBJ1-1, is KAGVTQTPRYLIKTRGQQVTLSCSPISGHRSVSWYQQTPGQGLQFLFEYFSETQRNKGNFPGRFSGRQFSNSRSEMNVSTLELGDSALYLCASSSSQGAAEAFFGQGTRLTVV.

The genes are TRBV4-3 and TRBJ2-3; TRBD2 matches at 12 bases. Trimming at V came to 0 bases and at J to 3 bases, leaving 4 bases not matched to a gene. This CDR3 region has 17 residues. Germline V gene data show CDR1 as LGHNA and CDR2 as YSLEER. The CDR3 here is CASSQELTSGRTDTQYF. The CDR3 DNA reads as TGCGCCAGCAGCCAAGAATTGACTAGCGGGAGAACAGATACGCAGTATTTT.

The chain couples TRBV30 to TRBJ2-7; 9 bases line up with TRBD2. CDR1 is GTSNPN and CDR2 is SVGIG in the germline V gene (reference sequence). CDR3 length equals 14 residues. The trim removed 4 bases at V and 5 bases at J, leaving 9 bases unmatched. The CDR3 protein is CAWIQREEGHEQYV. DNA for the CDR3: TGTGCCTGGATCCAGCGGGAGGAGGGCCACGAGCAGTACGTC.

V usage is TRBV11-1 and J usage is TRBJ2-1; 7 bases are a match to TRBD1. This CDR3 is built from 15 residues. V shed 2 bases, J shed 2 bases, and the junction held 3 bases outside the gene matches. CDR1 and CDR2 (germline): SGHAT, FQDESV (reference sequence). CDR3 in DNA: TGTGCCAGCAGCTTATGGGACAGTACCTACAATGAGCAGTTCTTC. It yields the protein CASSLWDSTYNEQFF.

There are a few counts of this clonotype. This sequence joins TRBV18 and TRBJ1-2; D might be TRBD1 (6 bases). The length of the CDR3 is 17 residues. Per the germline V gene, CDR1 is KGHSH and CDR2 is LQKENI. Trimming took off 2 bases at V and 4 bases at J, with 20 bases between the two ends. The CDR3 is CASSPTTGGASSYGYTF. CDR3 sequence (DNA): TGTGCCAGCTCACCAACGACCGGGGGGGCCTCAAGCTATGGCTACACCTTC.

The V and J genes are TRBV29-1 and TRBJ1-1; D is unresolved. CDR1 SQVTM and CDR2 ANQGSEA come from the germline V gene. V lost 7 bases and J lost 13, with 22 bases in between. The CDR3 runs 12 residues. The CDR3 DNA reads TGCAGCGCCCGAGAGGGTGGTCTGAAAATTTTCTTT. It specifies CSAREGGLKIFF.

The gene calls are TRBV7-3 and TRBJ2-1; the D gene is possibly TRBD2 (5 bases). Germline CDR1 reads SGHTA; CDR2 reads FQGTGA. V was pared by 1 base and J by 5 bases, with 9 bases between. The CDR3 has 14 residues. CDR3 protein: CASSLSSGNNEQFF. The CDR3, as DNA: TGTGCCAGCAGCTTAAGTTCCGGGAACAATGAGCAGTTCTTC. Filled out from reference TRBV7-3 and TRBJ2-1, the complete variable domain reads GAGVSQTPSNKVTEKGKYVELRCDPISGHTALYWYRQSLGQGPEFLIYFQGTGAADDSGLPNDRFFAVRPEGSVSTLKIQRTERGDSAVYLCASSLSSGNNEQFFGPGTRLTVL.

By its share, this clonotype is medium-sized. This chain links TRBV11-1 with TRBJ2-1; D unclear. V lost 2 bases, J lost 3 bases, and 8 bases lay in between. There are 14 residues in the CDR3. Germline CDR1 SGHAT, CDR2 FQDESV (reference sequence). For the CDR3, the DNA is TGTGCCAGCAGCTTACAAGTAGGCTACAATGAGCAGTTCTTC. Its translation is CASSLQVGYNEQFF.

There are a few counts of this clonotype. The V gene is TRBV30, the J gene TRBJ1-1, with D maybe TRBD1 (5 bases). V lost 2 bases and J lost 0, with 19 bases in between. In germline, CDR1 is GTSNPN, CDR2 SVGIG (reference sequence). This CDR3 region has 17 residues. CDR3 in amino acids: CAWSPSRTFLMNTEAFF. DNA for the CDR3: TGTGCCTGGAGTCCCTCACGGACATTCCTTATGAACACTGAAGCTTTCTTT.

V gene TRBV28 combines with J gene TRBJ2-5; 7 bases are a match to TRBD1. Trimming took 3 bases from V and 3 from J; bases not matched to a gene: 10. The V gene's germline CDR1 is MDHEN and CDR2 SYDVKM. This CDR3 spans 16 amino acids. The CDR3 coding sequence is TGTGCCAGCAGTTTCCCTATGGACAGGAATGAAGAGACCCAGTACTTC. Its protein is CASSFPMDRNEETQYF.

The V call is TRBV7-9, the J call TRBJ2-5; tentatively, D is TRBD2 (5 bases). This CDR3 region has 16 residues. Germline loops: CDR1 SEHNR, CDR2 FQNEAQ (reference sequence). V dropped 5 bases and J dropped 2 bases, with 18 bases sitting between them. CDR3 sequence: CASSLKRVAPQETQYF. The CDR3 DNA is TGTGCCAGCAGCCTTAAGAGGGTGGCCCCGCAAGAGACCCAGTACTTC.

This clonotype was counted many times. The chain combines TRBV6-6 with TRBJ2-3; 10 nucleotides line up with TRBD1. Per germline, CDR1 MNHNY and CDR2 SVGAGI (reference sequence). The length of the CDR3 is 16 residues. The J segment lost 4 bases and the V segment lost 5 bases, leaving 9 bases of the junction unmatched. Here the CDR3 DNA reads TGTGCCAGCAGTCCTCCGGGACAGGGGTACTCAGATACGCAGTATTTT. This translates into CASSPPGQGYSDTQYF.

This clonotype was observed many times. The chain recombines TRBV19 with TRBJ1-2; tentatively, D is TRBD1 (6 bases). The CDR3 is 13 residues long. V was trimmed by 6 bases and J by 6 bases, leaving 14 bases between them. CDR1 and CDR2 from the germline V gene are LNHDA and SQIVND (reference sequence). This chain's CDR3 is CASRPTGINGYTF. In DNA form, the CDR3 reads TGTGCCAGTAGACCTACAGGGATTAATGGCTACACCTTC.

The rearrangement uses TRBV12-3 or TRBV12-4 and TRBJ1-2; D unclear. The CDR3 loop spans 14 amino acids. Trimming stripped 1 base from V and 3 bases from J, with 9 bases between. The CDR3 loop is CASSLVGSHYGYTF. CDR3 DNA sequence: TGTGCCAGCAGTTTAGTGGGCAGCCACTATGGCTACACCTTC.

For this clonotype: A much larger clone lies a single base off, so this may be a read error. The rearrangement uses TRBV6-5 and TRBJ2-1; D may be TRBD1 or TRBD2 (5 bases each). Trimming shortened V by 7 bases and J by 9 bases, and 19 bases separated the two germline ends. This CDR3 is built from 14 residues. Germline-derived CDR1 and CDR2 are MNHEY and SVGAGI. DNA for the CDR3: TGTGCCAGCAAGGGGAATCGGGAAAGTGGTGAGCAGTTCTTC. Its protein product is CASKGNRESGEQFF.

V usage is TRBV18 and J usage is TRBJ2-1; 13 nucleotides align to TRBD2. CDR3 size: 16 residues. J lost 7 bases, V lost 8 bases, and 11 bases had no gene match. Germline CDR1 reads KGHSH; CDR2 reads LQKENI. CDR3 protein: CASKGGLAGAGNEQFF. The CDR3 DNA sequence: TGTGCCAGCAAAGGCGGACTAGCGGGAGCGGGTAATGAGCAGTTCTTC.

This clonotype was counted a single time. The V call is TRBV6-5, the J call TRBJ2-7; 14 bases align to TRBD2. CDR3 size: 18 residues. V was clipped by 2 bases and J by 5 bases; unmatched bases: 11. Germline CDR1 and CDR2: MNHEY and SVGAGI. The CDR3 region is CASSYTGLAGVRLHEQYF. DNA for the CDR3: TGTGCCAGCAGTTACACGGGACTAGCGGGAGTGAGGCTTCACGAGCAGTACTTC.

Sample share makes this clonotype medium-sized. The chain uses TRBV5-4 and TRBJ2-5; no firm D call. Germline lookup yields CDR1 SGHNT and CDR2 YYREEE (reference sequence). The CDR3 is 12 amino acids. V was pared by 1 base and J by 2 bases, with 3 bases between. CDR3 bases: TGTGCCAGCAGCTTGATGCAAGAGACCCAGTACTTC. The encoded protein is CASSLMQETQYF.

This clonotype is medium-sized. V and J are TRBV19 and TRBJ2-2, with 9 bases that match TRBD2. Looked up from germline, CDR1 is LNHDA and CDR2 is SQIVND (reference sequence). The CDR3 loop spans 14 amino acids. The junction had 6 bases not matched to a gene; V was cut back by 9 bases and J by 4 bases. CDR3 protein: CASRPSGITGELFF. Here the CDR3 DNA reads TGTGCCAGCCGACCTAGCGGGATCACCGGGGAGCTGTTTTTT.

This clonotype was observed a few times. The V call is TRBV4-2, the J call TRBJ2-7; D ambiguous. With 0 bases removed from V and 3 bases from J, the gap between germline ends came to 6 bases. The CDR3 runs to 13 residues. CDR1 and CDR2 from the germline V gene are LGHNA and YNFKEQ. The CDR3 region is CASSQDVGYEQYF. The CDR3 DNA reads as TGTGCCAGCAGCCAAGATGTGGGCTACGAGCAGTACTTC.

The chain links TRBV11-3 to TRBJ2-7; TRBD2 matches at 12 bases. Germline V lookup: CDR1 SGHNT, CDR2 YENEEA. CDR3 length: 15 amino acids. V lost 5 bases, J lost 0 bases, and 2 bases stayed unmatched. The CDR3 DNA is TGTGCCAGCAGCCGGACTAGCGGGAACTCCTACGAGCAGTACGTC. Translating gives CASSRTSGNSYEQYV.

Many counts were recorded for this clonotype. At one of its ends the junction is not consistent with the germline gene, which may arise from a read error. The chain employs TRBV5-5 and TRBJ1-2; D possibly corresponds to TRBD1 (6 bases). The CDR3 has 16 amino acids. Germline CDR1 is SGHKS and CDR2 is YYEKEE (reference sequence). CDR3 sequence: CASSSYPTGGGAPIPF. The CDR3 region has the DNA TGTGCCAGCAGCTCCTACCCGACAGGTGGAGGAGCCCCTATCCCCTTC.

The rearrangement links TRBV11-1 to TRBJ2-3, with D possibly TRBD2 on 5 matching bases. Germline V gives CDR1 SGHAT, CDR2 FQDESV (reference sequence). The length of the CDR3 is 20 residues. Trimming shortened V by 1 base and J by 3 bases, and 26 bases separated the two germline ends. CDR3 sequence (DNA): TGTGCCAGCAGCTTAGTAACCGCCCCTCTAGCCCAGAGTAGAACAGATACGCAGTATTTT. This gives the protein CASSLVTAPLAQSRTDTQYF. Full variable domain (missing parts from reference TRBV11-1 and TRBJ2-3): EAEVAQSPRYKITEKSQAVAFWCDPISGHATLYWYRQILGQGPELLVQFQDESVVDDSQLPKDRFSAERLKGVDSTLKIQPAELGDSAMYLCASSLVTAPLAQSRTDTQYFGPGTRLTVL.

This clonotype was observed a handful of times. The rearrangement links TRBV5-4 to TRBJ2-3; TRBD1 aligns across 8 bases. The CDR3 loop spans 16 amino acids. CDR1 and CDR2 from the germline V gene are SGHNT and YYREEE (reference sequence). V was pared by 2 bases and J by 2 bases, with 7 bases of the junction left unmatched. The CDR3 DNA sequence: TGTGCCAGCAGCTTTCGGACAGGGCCCGCCACAGATACGCAGTATTTT. Residues: CASSFRTGPATDTQYF.

The chain combines TRBV10-3 with TRBJ2-1, with 8 bases fitting TRBD2. This CDR3 contains 16 residues. CDR1 is ENHRY, CDR2 SYGVKD, per germline. V trimming: 3 bases; J trimming: 8 bases; junction bases outside the gene matches: 12. CDR3 region: CAISEGVIAGRDEQFF. CDR3 in DNA: TGTGCCATCAGTGAAGGGGTTATAGCGGGAAGAGATGAGCAGTTCTTC.